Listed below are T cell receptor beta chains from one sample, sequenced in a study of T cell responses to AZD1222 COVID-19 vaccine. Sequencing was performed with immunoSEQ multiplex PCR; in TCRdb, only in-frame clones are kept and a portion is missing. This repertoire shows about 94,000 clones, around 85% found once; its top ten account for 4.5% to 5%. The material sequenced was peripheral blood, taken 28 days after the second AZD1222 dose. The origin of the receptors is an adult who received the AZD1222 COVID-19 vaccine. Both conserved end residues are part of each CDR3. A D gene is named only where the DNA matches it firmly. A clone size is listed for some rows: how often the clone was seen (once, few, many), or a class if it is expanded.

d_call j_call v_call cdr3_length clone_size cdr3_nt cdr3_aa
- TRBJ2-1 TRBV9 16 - TGTGCCAGCAGCGTAGGCGGATCTTCCTCCTACAATGAGCAGTTCTTC CASSVGGSSSYNEQFF
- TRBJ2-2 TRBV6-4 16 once TGTGCCAGCAGACCTTCGGAGCGGTTGAACACCGGGGAGCTGTTTTTT CASRPSERLNTGELFF
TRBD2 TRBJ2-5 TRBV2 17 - TGTGCCAGCAGTTCGGCTAGCGGGGGGCTCGGTTCTGAGACCCAGTACTTC CASSSASGGLGSETQYF
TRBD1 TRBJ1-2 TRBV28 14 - TGTGCCAGCATCGTGGACAGGGGGCGGAGTGGCTACACCTTC CASIVDRGRSGYTF
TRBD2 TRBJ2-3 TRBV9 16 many TGTGCCAGCAGCGTAGAGGGCGGGAGTCCCACAGATACGCAGTATTTT CASSVEGGSPTDTQYF
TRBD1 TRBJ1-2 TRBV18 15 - TGTGCCAGCTCACCGGGACAGGGGTTTCTGTATGGCTACACCTTC CASSPGQGFLYGYTF
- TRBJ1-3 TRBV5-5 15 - TGTGCCAGCAGCTTGGCCCTCCCGTCGGGAAACACCATATATTTT CASSLALPSGNTIYF
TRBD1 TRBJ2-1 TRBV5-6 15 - TGTGCCAGCAGCTTCGTTGGACAGGGGAACAATGAGCAGTTCTTC CASSFVGQGNNEQFF
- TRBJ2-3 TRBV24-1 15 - TGTGCCACCAGTGACAAACTAGTTTCGGAAGATACGCAGTATTTT CATSDKLVSEDTQYF
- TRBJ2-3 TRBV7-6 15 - TGTGCCAGCAGCTTAGGCGGGTCGGGCACAGATACGCAGTATTTT CASSLGGSGTDTQYF
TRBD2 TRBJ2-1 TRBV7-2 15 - TGTGCCAGCAGCCCGGGACTAGCGGGAGGTACTGAGCAGTTCTTC CASSPGLAGGTEQFF